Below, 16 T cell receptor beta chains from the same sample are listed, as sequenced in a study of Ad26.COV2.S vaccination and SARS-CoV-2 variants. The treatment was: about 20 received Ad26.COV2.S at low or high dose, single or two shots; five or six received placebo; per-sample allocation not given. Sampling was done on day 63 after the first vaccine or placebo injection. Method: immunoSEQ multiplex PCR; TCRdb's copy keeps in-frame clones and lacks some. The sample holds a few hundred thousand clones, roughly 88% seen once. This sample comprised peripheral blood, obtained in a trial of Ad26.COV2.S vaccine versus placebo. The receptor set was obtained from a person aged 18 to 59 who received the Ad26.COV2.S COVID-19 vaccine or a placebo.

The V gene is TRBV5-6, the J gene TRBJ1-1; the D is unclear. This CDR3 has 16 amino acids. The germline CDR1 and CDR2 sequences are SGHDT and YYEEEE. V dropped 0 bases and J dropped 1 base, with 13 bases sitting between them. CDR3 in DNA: TGTGCCAGCAGCTTGGGGCCGGTAGCCCCGAACACTGAAGCTTTCTTT. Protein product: CASSLGPVAPNTEAFF.

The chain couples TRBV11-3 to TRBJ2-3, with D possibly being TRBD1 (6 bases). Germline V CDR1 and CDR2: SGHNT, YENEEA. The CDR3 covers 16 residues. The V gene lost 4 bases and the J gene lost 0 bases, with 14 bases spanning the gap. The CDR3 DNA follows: TGTGCCAGCAGCTCTCACACAGGGCCAAGCACAGATACGCAGTATTTT. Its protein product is CASSSHTGPSTDTQYF.

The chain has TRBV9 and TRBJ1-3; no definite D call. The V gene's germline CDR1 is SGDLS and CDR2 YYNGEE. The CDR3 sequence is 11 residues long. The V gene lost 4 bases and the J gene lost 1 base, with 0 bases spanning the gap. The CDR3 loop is CASSSGNTIYF. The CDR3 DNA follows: TGTGCCAGCAGCTCTGGAAACACCATATATTTT.

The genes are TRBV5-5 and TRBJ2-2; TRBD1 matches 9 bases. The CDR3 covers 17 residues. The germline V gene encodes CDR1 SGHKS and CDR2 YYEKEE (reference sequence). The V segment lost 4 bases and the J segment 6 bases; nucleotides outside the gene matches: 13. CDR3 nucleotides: TGTGCCAGCAGCATTGGGACAGGGTTATTGGGCGCCGGGGAGCTGTTTTTT. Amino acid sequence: CASSIGTGLLGAGELFF.

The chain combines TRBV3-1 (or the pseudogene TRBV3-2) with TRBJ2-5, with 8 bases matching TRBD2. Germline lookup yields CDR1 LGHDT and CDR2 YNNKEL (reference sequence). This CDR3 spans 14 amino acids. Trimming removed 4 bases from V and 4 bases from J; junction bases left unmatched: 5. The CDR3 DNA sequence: TGTGCCAGCAGCCTCCGGGGGGGGGTAGAGACCCAGTACTTC. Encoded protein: CASSLRGGVETQYF.

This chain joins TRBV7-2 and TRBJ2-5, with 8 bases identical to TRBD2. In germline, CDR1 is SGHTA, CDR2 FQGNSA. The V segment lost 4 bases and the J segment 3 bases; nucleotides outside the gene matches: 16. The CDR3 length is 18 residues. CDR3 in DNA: TGTGCCAGCAGCTCCACTAGCGGCGTTCGATGGGTGGAAGAGACCCAGTACTTC. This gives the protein CASSSTSGVRWVEETQYF.

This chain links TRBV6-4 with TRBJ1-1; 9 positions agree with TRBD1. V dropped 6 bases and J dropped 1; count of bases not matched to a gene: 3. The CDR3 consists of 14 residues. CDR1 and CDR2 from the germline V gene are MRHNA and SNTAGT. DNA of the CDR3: TGTGCCAGCAGGGGGACAGGGAGGAACACTGAAGCTTTCTTT. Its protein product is CASRGTGRNTEAFF.

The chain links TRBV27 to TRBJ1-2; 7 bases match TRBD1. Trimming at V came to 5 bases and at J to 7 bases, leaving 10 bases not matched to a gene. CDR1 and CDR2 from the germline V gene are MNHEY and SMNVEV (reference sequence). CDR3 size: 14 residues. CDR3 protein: CASSLTGTVSGYTF. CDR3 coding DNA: TGTGCCAGCAGTCTAACCGGGACAGTTAGTGGCTACACCTTC.

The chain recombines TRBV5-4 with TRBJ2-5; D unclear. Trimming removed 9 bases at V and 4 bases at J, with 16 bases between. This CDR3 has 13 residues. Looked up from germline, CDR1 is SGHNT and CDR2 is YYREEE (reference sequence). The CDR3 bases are TGTGCCATACACAAGGACGGTGGAGAGACCCAGTACTTC. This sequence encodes CAIHKDGGETQYF.

CDR3 sequence: CASSYAILNTIYF. CDR3 DNA sequence: TGTGCCAGCAGTTACGCTATACTCAACACCATATATTTT. The V gene is TRBV6-8, the J gene TRBJ1-3; D remains unclear. Germline V gives CDR1 MNHGY, CDR2 SAAAGT. V was pared by 2 bases and J by 7 bases, with 9 bases between. The CDR3 totals 13 residues.

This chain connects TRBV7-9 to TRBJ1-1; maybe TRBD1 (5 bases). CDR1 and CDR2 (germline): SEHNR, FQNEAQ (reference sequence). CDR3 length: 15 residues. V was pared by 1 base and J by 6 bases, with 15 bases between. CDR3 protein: CASSLGRTGFAEAFF. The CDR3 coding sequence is TGTGCCAGCAGCTTAGGAAGAACAGGCTTCGCTGAAGCTTTCTTT. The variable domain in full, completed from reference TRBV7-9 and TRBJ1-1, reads DTGVSQNPRHKITKRGQNVTFRCDPISEHNRLYWYRQTLGQGPEFLTYFQNEAQLEKSRLLSDRFSAERPKGSFSTLEIQRTEQGDSAMYLCASSLGRTGFAEAFFGQGTRLTVV.

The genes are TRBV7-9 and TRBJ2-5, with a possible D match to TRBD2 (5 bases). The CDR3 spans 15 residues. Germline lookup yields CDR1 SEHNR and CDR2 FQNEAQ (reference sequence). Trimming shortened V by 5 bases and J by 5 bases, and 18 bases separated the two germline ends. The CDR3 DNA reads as TGTGCCAGCAGCCCAGACGGGAACTCGTGGGAGACCCAGTACTTC. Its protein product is CASSPDGNSWETQYF.

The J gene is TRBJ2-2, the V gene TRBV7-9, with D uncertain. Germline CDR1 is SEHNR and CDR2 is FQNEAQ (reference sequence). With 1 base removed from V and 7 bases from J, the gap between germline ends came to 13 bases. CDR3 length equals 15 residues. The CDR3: CASSLVVPSSGELFF. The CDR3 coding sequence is TGTGCCAGCAGCTTAGTTGTCCCCTCCAGCGGGGAGCTGTTTTTT.

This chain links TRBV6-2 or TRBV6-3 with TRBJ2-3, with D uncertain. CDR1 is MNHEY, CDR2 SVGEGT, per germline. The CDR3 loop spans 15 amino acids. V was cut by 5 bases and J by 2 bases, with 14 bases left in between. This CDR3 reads CASSTPRVVTDTQYF. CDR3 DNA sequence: TGTGCCAGCAGTACCCCTCGGGTCGTCACAGATACGCAGTATTTT.

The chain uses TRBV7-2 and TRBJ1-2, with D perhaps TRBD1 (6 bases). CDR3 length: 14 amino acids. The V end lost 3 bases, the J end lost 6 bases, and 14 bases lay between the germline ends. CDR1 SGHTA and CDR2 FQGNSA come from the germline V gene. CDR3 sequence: CASSLQGRDDGYTF. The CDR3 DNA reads TGTGCCAGCAGCTTGCAGGGGCGAGACGATGGCTACACCTTC. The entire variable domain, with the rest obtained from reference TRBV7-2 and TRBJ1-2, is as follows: GAGVSQSPSNKVTEKGKDVELRCDPISGHTALYWYRQSLGQGLEFLIYFQGNSAPDKSGLPSDRFSAERTGGSVSTLTIQRTQQEDSAVYLCASSLQGRDDGYTFGSGTRLTVV.

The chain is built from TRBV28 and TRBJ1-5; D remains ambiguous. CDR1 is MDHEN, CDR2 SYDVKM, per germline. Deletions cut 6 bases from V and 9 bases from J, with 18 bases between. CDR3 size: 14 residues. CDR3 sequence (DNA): TGTGCCAGCAGCTCCGCCCATGGAGTGCGGCCCCAGCATTTT. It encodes CASSSAHGVRPQHF.